This TCR beta chain was observed in a study of blood T cell repertoires in COVID-19. Study at large: Spain, Italy and the United States supplied samples that represented acute and convalescent COVID-19. T cells, B-cell-depleted T cells, or PBMCs provided the cDNA or gDNA that served as material.

Original methodology: Amplified reference gene primers provided the basis for estimating nucleated cell counts. Assay used: immunoSEQ multiplex PCR; TCRdb lists only in-frame clones, some missing. That table is the source of V, J and clone size, and D and trimming were worked out from the DNA. The repertoire holds tens of thousands of clones, with approximately 88% as singletons. V shed 5 bases and J shed 2 bases, with 2 bases lying between them. CDR1 is SNHLY, CDR2 FYNNEI, per germline. The CDR3 spans 11 residues. The sequenced sample was peripheral blood. The receptor comes from a man in his 70s with active COVID-19. The V gene is TRBV2, the J gene TRBJ2-3; D call uncertain. The CDR3 DNA reads as TGTGCCAGCAGTTACACAGATACGCAGTATTTT. This translates into CASSYTDTQYF.